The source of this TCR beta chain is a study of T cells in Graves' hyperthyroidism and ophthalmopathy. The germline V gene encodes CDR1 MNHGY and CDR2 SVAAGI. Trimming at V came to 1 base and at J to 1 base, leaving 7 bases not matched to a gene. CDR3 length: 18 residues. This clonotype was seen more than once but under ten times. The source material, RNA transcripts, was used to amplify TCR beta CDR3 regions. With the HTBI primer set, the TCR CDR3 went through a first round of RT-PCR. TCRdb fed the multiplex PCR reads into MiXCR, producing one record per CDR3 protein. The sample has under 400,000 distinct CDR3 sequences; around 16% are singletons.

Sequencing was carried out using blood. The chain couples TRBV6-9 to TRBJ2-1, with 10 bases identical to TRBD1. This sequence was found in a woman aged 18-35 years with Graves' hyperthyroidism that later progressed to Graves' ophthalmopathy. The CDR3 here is CASSYYRPGQGSYNEQFF. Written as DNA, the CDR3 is TGTGCCAGCAGTTATTACCGCCCGGGACAGGGGTCCTACAATGAGCAGTTCTTC.